This TCR delta chain stems from a study of gammadelta T cells in human blood (dated by TCRdb to about 2020). The receptor library was made with RT-PCR. Sequenced using an Illumina MiSeq. TCRdb called clones afresh from the public reads with CATT; identical DNA rows were later merged. A total of some 220 delta-chain clones appear in this sample, approximately 10% of them only once. 35% to 40% of the sample is in the top ten clones. Summary of the overall study and its limitations: According to the study, polyclonal expansion of innate gamma-delta T cells right after birth appeared to be driven by microbial exposure.

Its CDR3 holds 19 amino acids, cysteine through phenylalanine. CDR3 DNA only is kept here, 57 bases in frame from base 1. The germline V gene supplies CDR1 TSWWSYY and CDR2 QGS. After removal of 7 bases from V and 7 bases from J, the junction retains 19 bases not matched to a gene. With respect to this clone: Its antigen remains undetermined. A much bigger clone sits one base away, suggesting this may be a read error. Other nucleotide sequences from this sample produce the same CDR3.

The sequence joins TRDV1 to TRDJ2; TRDD3 aligns with 12 central bases. This sequence originates from a newborn. The sequencing sample was made of non-Vgamma9Vdelta2 gamma-delta T cells from cord blood. The sequence in DNA is TGTGCTCTTGTGCCTTCCTATTCTGGGGGATACGACGATGAAGCACAACTCTTCTTT. Translated, this gives CALVPSYSGGYDDEAQLFF.